This T cell receptor (beta chain) came from a study of identical twins. The CDR3 extends over 15 amino acids. The germline V gene has CDR1 SEHNR and CDR2 FQNEAQ (reference sequence). V was pared by 6 bases and J by 0 bases, with 14 bases between. This clonotype was found many times. Its antigen is currently unknown. Findings and caveats of the study: Sharing of beta out-of-frame sequences by twins showed a weaker excess.

A universal primer site arose from template switching, and cDNA bore unique molecular identifiers. A single record per CDR3 protein comes from TCRdb applying MiXCR to the 5' RACE reads. The data hold 690,000 or so distinct CDR3 sequences, with around 8.6% observed a single time. This sample also belongs to another study, concerning yellow fever vaccine responses in identical twins.

This receptor was taken from a woman younger than 30 in good health. The rearrangement uses TRBV7-9 and TRBJ1-1; D is uncertain. Sequences were obtained from PBMCs. The DNA for the CDR3 is TGTGCCAGCAGTTCCGACATCGGCATGAACACTGAAGCTTTCTTT. Translated, it gives CASSSDIGMNTEAFF.